The 13 T cell receptor beta chains below come from one sample, sequenced in a study of blood T cell repertoires in COVID-19. Here immunoSEQ multiplex PCR was the method, and the copy in TCRdb shows in-frame clones only, minus some. The repertoire holds under 200,000 clones, with more than 75% as singletons. Material for sequencing was peripheral blood. These receptor sequences come from a woman in her 70s with COVID-19, enrolled during active disease.

This rearrangement joins TRBV6-5 to TRBJ1-1; D ambiguous. Germline CDR1 reads MNHEY; CDR2 reads SVGAGI. The germline V and J ends were trimmed by 2 bases and 7 bases, with 11 bases remaining between them. The CDR3 loop spans 13 amino acids. For the CDR3, the DNA is TGTGCCAGCAGTTACACGGCCCGGGGTGAAGCTTTCTTT. Its translation: CASSYTARGEAFF.

The chain is built from TRBV7-8 and TRBJ2-7, with 8 bases matching TRBD1. Germline V gives CDR1 SGHVS, CDR2 FQNEAQ. Trimming cost V 4 bases and J 5 bases; bases outside gene matches: 1. The CDR3 has 12 amino acids. This CDR3 reads CASSSTGDEQYF. The DNA for the CDR3 is TGTGCCAGCAGCTCGACAGGGGACGAGCAGTACTTC. Filled out from reference TRBV7-8 and TRBJ2-7, the complete variable domain reads GAGVSQSPRYKVAKRGQDVALRCDPISGHVSLFWYQQALGQGPEFLTYFQNEAQLDKSGLPSDRFFAERPEGSVSTLKIQRTQQEDSAVYLCASSSTGDEQYFGPGTRLTVT.

V gene TRBV29-1 combines with J gene TRBJ2-1, with 11 bases aligning to TRBD2. This CDR3 is 17 amino acids long. J lost 9 bases, V lost 4 bases, and 17 bases had no gene match. From germline, CDR1 is SQVTM and CDR2 ANQGSEA. In DNA form, the CDR3 reads TGCAGCGTTGCGAAAACTAGCGGGGGCTTCGGTCGGGGTGAGCAGTTCTTC. This translates into CSVAKTSGGFGRGEQFF.

The chain carries TRBV29-1 and TRBJ2-5; 7 bases align to TRBD1. V was pared by 4 bases and J by 5 bases, with 1 base of the junction left unmatched. The CDR3 loop spans 11 amino acids. CDR1 and CDR2 from the germline V gene are SQVTM and ANQGSEA. The CDR3 bases are TGCAGCGTTGGACAGGGCGAGACCCAGTACTTC. Translated, it gives CSVGQGETQYF. The entire variable domain, with the rest obtained from reference TRBV29-1 and TRBJ2-5, is as follows: SAVISQKPSRDICQRGTSLTIQCQVDSQVTMMFWYRQQPGQSLTLIATANQGSEATYESGFVIDKFPISRPNLTFSTLTVSNMSPEDSSIYLCSVGQGETQYFGPGTRLLVL.

The rearrangement uses TRBV5-6 and TRBJ2-5; D is unresolved. V shed 3 bases and J shed 4 bases, with 4 bases lying between them. Per germline, CDR1 SGHDT and CDR2 YYEEEE. CDR3 length: 11 amino acids. As DNA, the CDR3 is TGTGCCAGCAGCTCTATAGAGACCCAGTACTTC. It translates to CASSSIETQYF. Looking up the rest from reference TRBV5-6 and TRBJ2-5 gives the full variable domain: DAGVTQSPTHLIKTRGQQVTLRCSPKSGHDTVSWYQQALGQGPQFIFQYYEEEERQRGNFPDRFSGHQFPNYSSELNVNALLLGDSALYLCASSSIETQYFGPGTRLLVL.

The CDR3 sequence: CASSLSGGTEAFF. CDR3 in DNA: TGTGCCAGCAGCTTATCAGGTGGCACTGAAGCTTTCTTT. V gene TRBV7-3 combines with J gene TRBJ1-1; D uncertain. The CDR3 is 13 residues long. Trimming cost V 2 bases and J 4 bases, with 8 bases left between them. The germline V gene has CDR1 SGHTA and CDR2 FQGTGA.

V and J are TRBV6-6 and TRBJ2-5; a possible D gene is TRBD2 (7 bases). Germline CDR1 MNHNY, CDR2 SVGAGI (reference sequence). The CDR3 runs 15 residues. V lost 0 bases to trimming and J lost 3 bases, with 11 bases between them. The CDR3 DNA is TGTGCCAGCAGTTACTCAGGGGGGGCAAAAGAGACCCAGTACTTC. This sequence encodes CASSYSGGAKETQYF.

In its sample, this clone was seen once. The chain combines TRBV2 with TRBJ2-7; no definite D call. The V end was cut by 6 bases, the J end by 3 bases, with 9 bases between. CDR3 length: 12 amino acids. Per the germline V gene, CDR1 is SNHLY and CDR2 is FYNNEI. CDR3: CASRGPYYEQYF. The CDR3, as DNA: TGTGCCAGCAGGGGCCCCTACTACGAGCAGTACTTC.

The V call is TRBV5-1, the J call TRBJ1-3; 8 nucleotides line up with TRBD1. The V segment lost 2 bases and the J segment 3 bases; nucleotides outside the gene matches: 7. Looked up from germline, CDR1 is SGHRS and CDR2 is YFSETQ. The CDR3 is 16 residues long. CDR3 region: CASSLAGGAYGNTIYF. Written as DNA, the CDR3 is TGCGCCAGCAGCTTAGCAGGGGGCGCGTATGGAAACACCATATATTTT.

Here the CDR3 DNA reads TGTGCCAGCAGCGGCCGGGACAGAGACGGCTACACCTTC. Translated, it gives CASSGRDRDGYTF. V is TRBV9 and J is TRBJ1-2; 7 bases line up with TRBD1. The CDR3 is 13 residues long. Germline trimming cut 3 bases from V and 8 bases from J; bases unmatched to any gene: 7. Germline lookup yields CDR1 SGDLS and CDR2 YYNGEE.

The chain combines TRBV10-3 with TRBJ2-5, with 9 bases identical to TRBD1. CDR1 and CDR2 (germline): ENHRY, SYGVKD. Unmatched junction bases numbered 7, after V lost 4 bases and J lost 4 bases. This CDR3 is built from 15 residues. The CDR3 DNA reads as TGTGCCATCAGTGTTCGACAGGGGGGTCCAGAGACCCAGTACTTC. It yields the protein CAISVRQGGPETQYF.

The chain employs TRBV23-1 and TRBJ1-5, with D unclear. TRBV23-1 counts as an open reading frame of uncertain function. V dropped 4 bases and J dropped 1 base, with 14 bases sitting between them. The CDR3 length is 16 residues. The CDR3 here is CASSPVPGVSNQPQHF. CDR3 in DNA: TGCGCCAGCAGTCCCGTACCCGGGGTGAGCAATCAGCCCCAGCATTTT.

The chain employs TRBV28 and TRBJ2-1; 14 nucleotides align to TRBD2. The germline CDR1 and CDR2 sequences are MDHEN and SYDVKM. The CDR3 spans 15 residues. After removal of 6 bases from V and 8 bases from J, the junction contained 6 bases not matched to a gene. As DNA, the CDR3 is TGTGCCAGCAGAAGACTAGCGGGGGGGACTCATGAGCAGTTCTTC. Translated, it gives CASRRLAGGTHEQFF.